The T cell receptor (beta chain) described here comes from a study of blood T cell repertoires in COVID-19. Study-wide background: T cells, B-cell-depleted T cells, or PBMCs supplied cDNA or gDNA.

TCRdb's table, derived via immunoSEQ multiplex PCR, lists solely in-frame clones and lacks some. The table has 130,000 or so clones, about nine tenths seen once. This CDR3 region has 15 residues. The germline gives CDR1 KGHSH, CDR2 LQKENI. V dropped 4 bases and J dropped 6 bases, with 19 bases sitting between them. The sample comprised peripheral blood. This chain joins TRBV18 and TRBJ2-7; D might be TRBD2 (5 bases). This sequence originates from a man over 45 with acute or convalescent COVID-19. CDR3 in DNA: TGTGCCAGCTCACGCGTCAGGACCGCACGGGGCGAGCAGTACTTC. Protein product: CASSRVRTARGEQYF.